This entry is about one T cell receptor beta chain. The sample holds many counts of this clonotype. Its antigen is currently not known. No base qualities exist here, and no much larger clone lies one base off it. The data originate from a study of spatial heterogeneity in lung cancer (dated by TCRdb to the late 2010s). For context, the study as a whole: Beta-chain transcripts were consistently detected in greater numbers than alpha-chain transcripts, which likely reflects a higher abundance of beta-chain transcripts. In non-small cell lung cancer, the study made a quantitative comparison of TCR alpha and beta repertoires among multiple tumor regions, matched nontumor lung and blood. In the raw uncorrected reads, each unique combination of TCR and UMI appeared more than ten times on average. Nonsynonymous mutation counts, determined by whole-exome sequencing of tumor tissue, were related to features of the TCR repertoire. At surgery, roughly 220 tumor regions, 63 to 70 matched nontumor lung samples and more than 50 PBMC samples were TCR-sequenced for both alpha and beta chains. Here is what the overall study found, with its caveats: Confirming at a functional level the hypothesis that regional TCRs recognize regional mutations was considered to require additional single-cell paired TCR alpha and beta sequencing.

For this chain, trimming is 3 bases at the V end and 2 bases at the J end, and the number of junction bases without a gene match is 10. The CDR3 goes from the cysteine to the phenylalanine over 18 residues. Of all the DNA, just the CDR3 is kept, 54 bases in frame from base 1. CDR1 and CDR2 were assigned from the germline V gene as MDHEN and SYDVKM. The time point label here, explained by the study, means: sample taken at primary tumor resection. The donors were approximately 70 patients from the lung TRACERx cohort who had early-stage, untreated non-small cell lung cancer. Whole RNA extracted from tumor and nontumor lung tissue, or from cryopreserved PBMC samples, was used for TCR sequencing without cell sorting. Only patients for whom sufficient RNA was available from at least two tumor regions were selected for TCR sequencing. Before being selected, tumor and adjacent nontumor lung specimens were reviewed by a lung pathologist.

The library was prepared using 5' RACE. TCRdb shows the sequencer as NextSeq 500. To allow correction of PCR and sequencing errors, the TCR library protocol tagged every TCR cDNA molecule with a unique molecular identifier. The authors' analysis ran thus. Decombinator tools were used for TCR identification, UMI-based error correction and CDR3 extraction. TCRs above a frequency of 2 per 1,000, corresponding to the top 1% of the tumor frequency distribution, were defined as expanded. Each repertoire was subsampled 100 times to 5,000 TCRs, after which Renyi diversity was computed with the R vegan package. CDR3 similarity networks were constructed using string-kernel similarity of amino acid triplets, with links drawn between CDR3s whose pairwise similarity was above 0.82. The raw public reads went through TCRdb reprocessing: fastp at Q25, MiXCR clone calling, in-frame beta chains kept. CDR3 protein duplicates are merged, each entry listing the most common genes and DNA. The V and J calls follow TCRdb's processing rather than the paper's. This sample lists about 5,000 distinct CDR3 sequences; less than 6.5% were detected once. The ten largest clones capture 9% to 9.5% of the sample.

Sequencing was performed on normal lung tissue next to the tumor, taken at surgery. The V and J genes are TRBV28 and TRBJ1-2; 12 bases in the junction line up with TRBD1. This sequence originates from a female donor with early-stage non-small cell lung cancer. The nucleotide sequence is given as TGTGCCAGCAGTTTCAAACCGGGACAGGGGGCTGCGAACTATGGCTACACCTTC. This translates into CASSFKPGQGAANYGYTF.